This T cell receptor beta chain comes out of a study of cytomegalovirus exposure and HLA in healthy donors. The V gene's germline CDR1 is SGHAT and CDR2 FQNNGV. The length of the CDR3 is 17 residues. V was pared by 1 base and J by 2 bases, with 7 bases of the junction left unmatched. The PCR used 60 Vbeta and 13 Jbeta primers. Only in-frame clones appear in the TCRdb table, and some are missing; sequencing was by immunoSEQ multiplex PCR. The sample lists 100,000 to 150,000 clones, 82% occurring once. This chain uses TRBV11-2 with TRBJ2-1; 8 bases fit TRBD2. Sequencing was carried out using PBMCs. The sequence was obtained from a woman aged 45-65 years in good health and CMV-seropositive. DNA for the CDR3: TGTGCCAGCAGCTTAGCGGGGAGCGGGAGAACCTACAATGAGCAGTTCTTC. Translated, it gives CASSLAGSGRTYNEQFF.